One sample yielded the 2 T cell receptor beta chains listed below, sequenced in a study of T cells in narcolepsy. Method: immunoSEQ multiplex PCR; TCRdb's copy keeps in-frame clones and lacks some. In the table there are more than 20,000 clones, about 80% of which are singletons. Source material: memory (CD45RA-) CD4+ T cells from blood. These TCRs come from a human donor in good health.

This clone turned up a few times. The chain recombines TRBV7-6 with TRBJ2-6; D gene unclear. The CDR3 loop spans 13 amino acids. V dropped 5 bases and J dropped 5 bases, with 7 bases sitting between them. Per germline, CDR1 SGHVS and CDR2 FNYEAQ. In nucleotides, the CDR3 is TGTGCCAGCAGCGGTCTGCGGGCCAACGTCCTGACTTTC. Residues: CASSGLRANVLTF.

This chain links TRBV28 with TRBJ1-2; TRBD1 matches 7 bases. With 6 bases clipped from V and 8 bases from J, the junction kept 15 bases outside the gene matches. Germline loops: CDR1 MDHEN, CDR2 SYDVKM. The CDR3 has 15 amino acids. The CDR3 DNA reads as TGTGCCAGCAGCCATCGGGACAGCGGCGGGGAGGGCTACACCTTC. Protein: CASSHRDSGGEGYTF.